This T cell receptor beta chain stems from a study of PD-1 blockade in classical Hodgkin lymphoma. Regarding the study as a whole: Those starting nivolumab under 1 year post-ASCT were excluded. Baseline TCR diversity was reportedly lower in newly diagnosed patients than in healthy donors. It was reported as lower still in relapsed/refractory patients.

This sample's time point: cycle 4 day 1 (C4D1), after 6 weeks of nivolumab. Relapses following autologous stem cell transplantation were seen in all patients, with brentuximab vedotin exposure varying. It was by magnetic negative selection that CD4+ T cells were purified from thawed PBMCs. Note on this clone: Its matching antigen is unknown.

The CDR3 consists of 15 residues. CDR1 and CDR2 from the germline V gene are MNHNS and SASEGT. V lost 5 bases and J lost 9; bases outside the gene matches: 13. Libraries were prepared by immunoSEQ multiplex PCR; TCRdb keeps only in-frame clonotypes and omits some of them. The sample holds fewer than 35,000 clones, about 88% seen once. Sequenced here: CD4+ T cells from blood, sampled before the fourth cycle of nivolumab. V is TRBV6-1 and J is TRBJ2-1; TRBD1 aligns across 7 bases. This TCR was sampled from a human donor with classical Hodgkin lymphoma. The CDR3 DNA sequence: TGTGCCAGCAGTAACCGGGACAGAGTATCTGCTGAGCAGTTCTTC. Protein sequence: CASSNRDRVSAEQFF.